The rows below give T cell receptor beta chains drawn from one sample of a study of T cell responses to AZD1222 COVID-19 vaccine. Only in-frame clones appear in the TCRdb table, and some are missing; sequencing was by immunoSEQ multiplex PCR. Found here are more than 150,000 clones, 85% to 95% of them singletons; the top ten hold more than 9%. Sequencing was performed on peripheral blood, taken on day 0 of AZD1222 vaccination. These receptors were taken from an adult in good health. Both conserved end residues are part of each CDR3. The D gene is left open where the match is weak. Size is stated for part of the rows, as once, few or many counts, or as a class when the clone is expanded.

clone_size	v_call	j_call	d_call	cdr3_nt	cdr3_aa
-	TRBV12-5	TRBJ1-1	-	TGTGCTAGTGGTTTGGGAAGTACTGAAGCTTTCTTT	CASGLGSTEAFF
-	TRBV5-1	TRBJ2-7	TRBD2	TGCGCCAGCAGCTTGTCAGCGGGAGCCTACGAGCAGTACTTC	CASSLSAGAYEQYF
-	TRBV6-5	TRBJ2-3	TRBD2	TGTGCCAGCAGTCCTAGCGGGGAGGGGACAGATACGCAGTATTTT	CASSPSGEGTDTQYF
-	TRBV6-5	TRBJ1-1	-	TGTGCCAGCAGTTACTTGGGGGGGGCTGAAGCTTTCTTT	CASSYLGGAEAFF
-	TRBV19	TRBJ2-1	TRBD2	TGTGCCAGTAGTATGTTACTAGCGGGAGGGGAGCAGTTCTTC	CASSMLLAGGEQFF
-	TRBV4-2	TRBJ1-2	-	TGTGCCAGCAGCCAAGATTTTGGACAATTGATGTATGGCTACACCTTC	CASSQDFGQLMYGYTF
-	TRBV7-9	TRBJ1-4	-	TGTGCCAGCAGCTTAGGAGATGATACTGAAAAACTGTTTTTT	CASSLGDDTEKLFF
-	TRBV7-9	TRBJ2-4	-	TGTGCCAGCAGCCCAGCCGTGGGGCTAGCGATCAATAACATTCAGTACTTC	CASSPAVGLAINNIQYF
-	TRBV30	TRBJ2-1	-	TGTGCCTGGAACTTAGTGGAGACAGTAGGTGAGCAGTTCTTC	CAWNLVETVGEQFF
-	TRBV5-8	TRBJ1-5	TRBD1	TGTGCCAGCAGTTCCGGGACAGGGTTTCGGGCCCAGCATTTT	CASSSGTGFRAQHF
-	TRBV27	TRBJ2-6	-	TGTGCCAGCAGTCTGAGGAACTCTGGGGCCAACGTCCTGACTTTC	CASSLRNSGANVLTF
-	TRBV5-1	TRBJ2-2	TRBD1	TGCGCCAGCAGCGATCTCAGGGGGCGAAGGATGGCAGGCACCGGGGAGCTGTTTTTT	CASSDLRGRRMAGTGELFF
once	TRBV7-9	TRBJ2-4	-	TGTGCCAGCAGCTTAGGGACGCATAGTCAGTACTTC	CASSLGTHSQYF
-	TRBV7-2	TRBJ1-1	-	TGTGCCAGCACCCTTCTTAGTGGGGGCTCAACTGAAGCTTTCTTT	CASTLLSGGSTEAFF
-	TRBV19	TRBJ1-1	-	TGTGCCAGTACCCTCCGTAGGCAGGGAATGGTCACTGAAGCTTTCTTT	CASTLRRQGMVTEAFF
-	TRBV14	TRBJ2-7	-	TGTGCCAGCAGCCAGTGGGGACGTACGAGATCCTACGAGCAGTACTTC	CASSQWGRTRSYEQYF
-	TRBV7-2	TRBJ2-3	-	TGTGCCAGCAGCCCCGCTATCACAGATACGCAGTATTTT	CASSPAITDTQYF
few	TRBV19	TRBJ1-2	-	TGTGCCAGTAGTATATGGATCTTAGGGTCCTATGGCTACACCTTC	CASSIWILGSYGYTF
-	TRBV5-4	TRBJ2-5	TRBD2	TGTGCCAGCAGCTTTAATAGCGGGGGTGGGGAGACCCAGTACTTC	CASSFNSGGGETQYF
-	TRBV4-3	TRBJ1-1	-	TGCGCCAGCAGCCTAGCAGAGAACACTGAAGCTTTCTTT	CASSLAENTEAFF
-	TRBV29-1	TRBJ1-2	-	TGCAGCGTTGAACCCCATGGGGGAGGCTATGGCTACACCTTC	CSVEPHGGGYGYTF
-	TRBV3-1/TRBV3-2	TRBJ1-1	TRBD1	TGTGCCAGCAGCCGAGCTTTGGACAGGACTAACACTGAAGCTTTCTTT	CASSRALDRTNTEAFF
once	TRBV15	TRBJ2-1	TRBD2	TGTGCCACCAGCAGATGGCGGGGACTAGCGGACTCCTACAATGAGCAGTTCTTC	CATSRWRGLADSYNEQFF
-	TRBV5-1	TRBJ1-2	-	TGCGCCAGCAGCGGGGCCGGGGCAGGGACGGCGAACTATGGCTACACCTTC	CASSGAGAGTANYGYTF
-	TRBV24-1	TRBJ1-2	-	TGTGCCACCAGTGACCCCACGGCAGAAGGCTATGGCTACACCTTC	CATSDPTAEGYGYTF
-	TRBV4-2	TRBJ1-3	-	TGTGCCAGCAGCCTGAGATCGGTGCCTCCGAGAGGAAACACCATATATTTT	CASSLRSVPPRGNTIYF
-	TRBV7-2	TRBJ1-5	TRBD1	TGTGCCAGCAGCTTAACAGGGGGCTTGCCCCAGCATTTT	CASSLTGGLPQHF
-	TRBV7-9	TRBJ1-1	-	TGTGCCAGCAGCGTCCAGGGGAACACTGAAGCTTTCTTT	CASSVQGNTEAFF
-	TRBV6-5	TRBJ1-3	-	TGTGCCAGCAGTTGGGGGTCAAAAGGAAACACCATATATTTT	CASSWGSKGNTIYF
-	TRBV29-1	TRBJ1-2	-	TGCAGCGCCGGAACTGGGGACACCTATGGCTACACCTTC	CSAGTGDTYGYTF
-	TRBV7-9	TRBJ1-1	-	TGTGCCAGCAGCTTAGGAGGAGGGCTCCTCGAAGCTTTCTTT	CASSLGGGLLEAFF
-	TRBV2	TRBJ2-2	-	TGTGCCAGCAATACCGGGAACTCGAACACCGGGGAGCTGTTTTTT	CASNTGNSNTGELFF
few	TRBV6-1	TRBJ2-5	-	TGTGCCAGCAGTGACAGGGGCCAAGAGACCCAGTACTTC	CASSDRGQETQYF
once	TRBV7-9	TRBJ2-3	-	TGTGCATTGCAGGGACTGAGAAACACAGATACGCAGTATTTT	CALQGLRNTDTQYF
-	TRBV7-9	TRBJ2-7	TRBD1	TGTGCCAGCAGCTCCGAGGGGGCGTACTACGAGCAGTACTTC	CASSSEGAYYEQYF
-	TRBV19	TRBJ1-1	-	TGTGCCAGTAGTATAGTTTCACAGCAGAACACTGAAGCTTTCTTT	CASSIVSQQNTEAFF
few	TRBV12-5	TRBJ2-7	TRBD2	TGTGCTAGTGGACTAGCGGTCTCCTACGAGCAGTACTTC	CASGLAVSYEQYF
-	TRBV9	TRBJ2-1	TRBD1	TGTGCCAGCAGGAGGGAGGGACAGGGGGCAAGTGAGCAGTTCTTC	CASRREGQGASEQFF
-	TRBV6-2/TRBV6-3	TRBJ1-5	-	TGTGCCAGCAGCCGCCCGAGTAATCAGCCCCAGCATTTT	CASSRPSNQPQHF
many	TRBV25-1	TRBJ2-1	-	TGTGCCACCTCGAAGGGGGGCTATAATGAGCAGTTCTTC	CATSKGGYNEQFF
-	TRBV6-1	TRBJ1-5	-	TGTGCCAGCAGTGAAGGGGGGCAGGGAAGTCAGCCCCAGCATTTT	CASSEGGQGSQPQHF
-	TRBV3-1/TRBV3-2	TRBJ1-2	-	TGTGCCAGCAGCCAAGGTGGACATCAGGGCTACACCTTC	CASSQGGHQGYTF
-	TRBV21-1	TRBJ2-7	-	TGTGCCAGCAGCATAAGGACTAGCGGGTTACCCTACGAGCAGTACTTC	CASSIRTSGLPYEQYF
-	TRBV6-5	TRBJ1-1	-	TGTGCCAGCAGCTTGAGACAGAACACTGAAGCTTTCTTT	CASSLRQNTEAFF
few	TRBV27	TRBJ1-4	-	TGTGCCAGCAGTTTAGAGGCCGGGGCTAATGAAAAACTGTTTTTT	CASSLEAGANEKLFF
-	TRBV3-1/TRBV3-2	TRBJ1-6	TRBD1	TGTGCCAGCAGCCATACAGGGGATTCACCCCTCCACTTT	CASSHTGDSPLHF
-	TRBV5-5	TRBJ2-7	-	TGTGCCAGCAGCTTGGGGCAGGGTGTGCCACTCTTCGAGCAGTACTTC	CASSLGQGVPLFEQYF
-	TRBV5-1	TRBJ1-4	-	TGCGCCAGCAGCTTGGTACCCAGGGGAAGTAATGAAAAACTGTTTTTT	CASSLVPRGSNEKLFF